This entry features one T cell receptor beta chain sequence. Its specificity is unknown. Germline CDR1 is SGHRS and CDR2 is YFSETQ. Deletions cut 4 bases from V and 7 bases from J, with 18 bases between. This CDR3 is 15 amino acids long. Methods used by the authors: Junction-only immunoSEQ data arrived without quality scores, meaning filtering differed. The repertoire was sequenced with immunoSEQ multiplex PCR; TCRdb's copy has only in-frame clones and lacks some. V and J calls and clone size follow that table, whereas D and trimming were derived from the DNA. The sample shows about half a million clones, roughly 78% of them seen only once. The record originates from a study of shared clonotypes between healthy human individuals. Study-wide points: Represented diversity, genetic and exposure-history alike, was limited by few donors.

The receptor's source is a woman between 35 and 50 years old in good health. Some clones in this sample may be carry-over from other donors' samples. The chain joins TRBV5-1 to TRBJ2-1; possibly TRBD1 or TRBD2 for D (5 bases each). The sequenced sample was PBMCs. CDR3 sequence (DNA): TGCGCCAGCAGCACTCTGGGGACCGTGGGTAATGAGCAGTTCTTC. It codes for CASSTLGTVGNEQFF.